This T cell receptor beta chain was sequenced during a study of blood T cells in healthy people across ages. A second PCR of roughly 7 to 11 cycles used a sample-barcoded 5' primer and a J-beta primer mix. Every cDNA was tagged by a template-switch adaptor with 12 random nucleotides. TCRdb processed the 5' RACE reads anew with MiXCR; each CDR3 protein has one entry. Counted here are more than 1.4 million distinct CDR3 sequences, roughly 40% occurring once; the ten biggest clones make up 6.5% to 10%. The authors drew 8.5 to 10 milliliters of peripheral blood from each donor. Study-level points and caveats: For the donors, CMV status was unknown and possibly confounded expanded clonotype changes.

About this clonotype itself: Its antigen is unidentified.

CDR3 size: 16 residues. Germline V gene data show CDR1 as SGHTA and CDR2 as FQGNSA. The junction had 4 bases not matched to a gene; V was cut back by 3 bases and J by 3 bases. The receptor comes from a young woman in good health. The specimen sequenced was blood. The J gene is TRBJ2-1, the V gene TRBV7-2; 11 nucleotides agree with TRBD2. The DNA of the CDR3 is TGTGCCAGCAGCTTCGCCGGGACTAGCGGCTACAATGAGCAGTTCTTC. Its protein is CASSFAGTSGYNEQFF. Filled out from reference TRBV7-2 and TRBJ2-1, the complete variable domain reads GAGVSQSPSNKVTEKGKDVELRCDPISGHTALYWYRQSLGQGLEFLIYFQGNSAPDKSGLPSDRFSAERTGGSVSTLTIQRTQQEDSAVYLCASSFAGTSGYNEQFFGPGTRLTVL.